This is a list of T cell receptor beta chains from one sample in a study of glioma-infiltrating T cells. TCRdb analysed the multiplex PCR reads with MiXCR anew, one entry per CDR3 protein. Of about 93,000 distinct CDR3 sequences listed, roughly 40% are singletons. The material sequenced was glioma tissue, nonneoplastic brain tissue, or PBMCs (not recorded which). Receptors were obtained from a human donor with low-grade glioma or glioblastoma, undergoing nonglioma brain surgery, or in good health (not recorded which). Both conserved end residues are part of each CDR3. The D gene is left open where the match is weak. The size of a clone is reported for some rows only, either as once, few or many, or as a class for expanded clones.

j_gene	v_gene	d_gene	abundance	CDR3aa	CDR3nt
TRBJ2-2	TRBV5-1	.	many	CASSAQLGDWELFF	TGCGCCAGCAGCGCACAACTAGGAGACTGGGAGCTGTTTTTT
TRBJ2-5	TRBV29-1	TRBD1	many	CSVGQGMQTQYF	TGCAGCGTCGGACAGGGAATGCAGACCCAGTACTTC
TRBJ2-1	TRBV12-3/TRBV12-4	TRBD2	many	CASSSGTSSHNEQFF	TGTGCCAGCAGCTCCGGGACTAGCTCACACAATGAGCAGTTCTTC
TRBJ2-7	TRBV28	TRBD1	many	CASRRTGFHEQYF	TGTGCCAGCAGACGGACAGGGTTCCACGAGCAGTACTTC
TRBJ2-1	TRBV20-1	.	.	CSALEGLNNEQFF	TGCAGTGCGCTGGAGGGCCTAAACAATGAGCAGTTCTTC
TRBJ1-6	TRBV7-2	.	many	CASSLSLANSPLHF	TGTGCCAGCAGCTTGAGTCTCGCTAATTCACCCCTCCACTTT
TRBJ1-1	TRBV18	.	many	CASSPQEGRYTEAFF	TGTGCCAGCTCACCACAAGAGGGGCGTTACACTGAAGCTTTCTTT
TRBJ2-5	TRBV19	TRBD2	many	CASRAGETQYF	TGTGCCAGTCGAGCGGGGGAGACCCAGTACTTC
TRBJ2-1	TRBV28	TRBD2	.	CASSQQTLAGGYNEQFF	TGTGCCAGCAGTCAACAAACCCTAGCGGGAGGATACAATGAGCAGTTCTTC
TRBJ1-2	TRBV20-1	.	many	CSALTEGYTF	TGCAGTGCTTTGACAGAAGGCTACACCTTC
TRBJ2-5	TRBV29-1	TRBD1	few	CSSSRGETQYF	TGCAGCTCAAGCAGGGGGGAGACCCAGTACTTC
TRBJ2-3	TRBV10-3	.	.	CAISEAWGPLSTDTQYF	TGTGCCATCAGTGAGGCTTGGGGGCCTTTAAGCACAGATACGCAGTATTTT
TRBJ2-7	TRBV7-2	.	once	CASSLSLPTYDQYF	TGTGCTAGCAGCTTATCTCTCCCAACCTACGATCAGTACTTC
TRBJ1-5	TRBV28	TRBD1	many	CASSPRQGVGSNQPQHF	TGTGCCAGCAGTCCCCGACAGGGGGTAGGCAGCAATCAGCCCCAGCATTTT
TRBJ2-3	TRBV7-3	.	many	CASSRSDPDTQYF	TGTGCCAGCAGCCGTAGCGATCCCGATACGCAGTATTTT
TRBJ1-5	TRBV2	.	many	CASSENSNQPQHF	TGTGCCAGCAGCGAGAATAGCAATCAGCCCCAGCATTTT
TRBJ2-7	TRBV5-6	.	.	CASSFFAELSLYEQYF	TGTGCCAGCAGCTTCTTTGCGGAACTAAGCCTCTACGAGCAGTACTTC
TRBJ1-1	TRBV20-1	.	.	CSASPPGTRTEAFF	TGCAGTGCTAGTCCACCGGGGACCCGCACTGAAGCTTTCTTT
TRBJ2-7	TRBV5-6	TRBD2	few	CASSLYRASGILQQYF	TGTGCCAGCAGCTTGTATCGGGCTAGCGGGATCTTACAGCAGTACTTC
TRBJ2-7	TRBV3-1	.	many	CASSQDRIHYEQYF	TGTGCCAGCAGCCAAGATAGGATCCACTACGAGCAGTACTTC
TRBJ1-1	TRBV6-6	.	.	CVIGERADWVNTEAFF	TGTGTCATAGGGGAGAGGGCGGACTGGGTGAACACTGAAGCTTTCTTT
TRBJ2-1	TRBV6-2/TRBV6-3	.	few	CASSSAYEQFF	TGTGCCAGCAGTTCTGCCTACGAGCAGTTCTTC
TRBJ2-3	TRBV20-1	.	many	CSASRDTQYF	TGCAGTGCTAGCAGAGATACGCAGTATTTT
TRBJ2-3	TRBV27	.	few	CASSLSLGLSDTQYF	TGTGCCAGCAGTTTATCTTTGGGACTGTCAGATACGCAGTATTTT
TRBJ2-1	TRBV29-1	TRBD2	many	CSVELAGNNEQFF	TGCAGCGTCGAACTAGCGGGGAACAATGAGCAGTTCTTC
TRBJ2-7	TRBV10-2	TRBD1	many	CASSDAGTGYRQYF	TGCGCCAGCAGTGATGCCGGGACAGGGTATCGGCAGTACTTC
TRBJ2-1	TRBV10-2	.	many	CASRTTFNEQFF	TGCGCCAGCAGGACTACATTCAATGAGCAGTTCTTC
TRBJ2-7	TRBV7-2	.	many	CASSPPSPLAPYEQYF	TGTGCCAGCAGCCCCCCGAGTCCTCTCGCCCCCTACGAGCAGTACTTC
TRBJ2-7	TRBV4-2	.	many	CASSPYPGNPSAEQYF	TGTGCCAGCAGCCCGTATCCAGGGAATCCTTCTGCCGAGCAGTACTTC
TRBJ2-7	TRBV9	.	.	CASSVNPTQDTQYF	TGTGCCAGCAGCGTAAATCCTACCCAAGATACCCAGTACTTC